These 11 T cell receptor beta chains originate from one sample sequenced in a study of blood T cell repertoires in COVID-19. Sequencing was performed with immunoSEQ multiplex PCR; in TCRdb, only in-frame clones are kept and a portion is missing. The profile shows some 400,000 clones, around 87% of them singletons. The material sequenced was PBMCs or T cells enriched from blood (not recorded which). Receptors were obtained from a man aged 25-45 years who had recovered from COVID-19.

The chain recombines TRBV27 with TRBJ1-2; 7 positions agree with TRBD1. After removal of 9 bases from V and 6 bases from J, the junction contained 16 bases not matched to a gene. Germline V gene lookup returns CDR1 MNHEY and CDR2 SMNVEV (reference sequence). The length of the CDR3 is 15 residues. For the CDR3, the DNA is TGTGCCAGTCGAATCCAAGGACAGGATCGGGATGGCTACACCTTC. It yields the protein CASRIQGQDRDGYTF.

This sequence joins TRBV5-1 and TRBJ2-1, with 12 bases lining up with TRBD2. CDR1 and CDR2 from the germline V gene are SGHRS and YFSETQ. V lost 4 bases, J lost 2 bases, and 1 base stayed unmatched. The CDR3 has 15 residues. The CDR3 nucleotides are TGCGCCAGCAGCCGGACTAGCGGGGCCTACAATGAGCAGTTCTTC. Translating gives CASSRTSGAYNEQFF.

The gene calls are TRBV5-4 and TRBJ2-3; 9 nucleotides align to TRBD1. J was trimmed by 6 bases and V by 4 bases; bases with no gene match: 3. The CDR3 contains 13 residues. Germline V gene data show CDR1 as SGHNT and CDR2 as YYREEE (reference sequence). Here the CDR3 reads CASSRDRADTQYF. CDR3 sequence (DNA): TGTGCCAGCAGCCGGGACAGGGCTGATACGCAGTATTTT.

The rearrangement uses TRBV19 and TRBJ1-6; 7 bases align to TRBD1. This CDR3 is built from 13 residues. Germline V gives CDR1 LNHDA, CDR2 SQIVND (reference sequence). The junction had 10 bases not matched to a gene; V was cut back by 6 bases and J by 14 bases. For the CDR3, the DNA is TGTGCCAGTAGGACCGGACAGGCCGAATCCCTCCACTTT. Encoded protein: CASRTGQAESLHF.

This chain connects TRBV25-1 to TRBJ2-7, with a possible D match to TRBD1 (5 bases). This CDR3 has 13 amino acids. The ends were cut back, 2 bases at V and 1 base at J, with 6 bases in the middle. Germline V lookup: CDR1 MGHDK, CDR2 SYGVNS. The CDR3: CASSETGSYEQYF. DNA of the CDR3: TGTGCCAGCAGTGAAACAGGTTCCTACGAGCAGTACTTC.

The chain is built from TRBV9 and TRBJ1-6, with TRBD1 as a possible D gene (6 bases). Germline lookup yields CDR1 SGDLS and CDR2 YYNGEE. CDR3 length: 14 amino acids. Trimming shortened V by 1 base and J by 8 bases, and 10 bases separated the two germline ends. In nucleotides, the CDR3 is TGTGCCAGCAGCGTACACTACAGGGATTCACCCCTCCACTTT. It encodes CASSVHYRDSPLHF.

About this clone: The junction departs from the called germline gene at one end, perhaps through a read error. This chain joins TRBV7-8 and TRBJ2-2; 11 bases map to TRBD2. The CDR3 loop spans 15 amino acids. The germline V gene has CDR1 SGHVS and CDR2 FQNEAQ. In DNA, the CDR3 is TGTGCCAGCAGCCTAGCGGGGGGGAACACCGGGGAGCTGTTTTTT. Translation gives CASSLAGGNTGELFF.

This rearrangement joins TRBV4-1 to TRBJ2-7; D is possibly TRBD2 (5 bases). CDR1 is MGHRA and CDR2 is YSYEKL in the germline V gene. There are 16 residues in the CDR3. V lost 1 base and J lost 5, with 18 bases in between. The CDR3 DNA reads TGCGCCAGCAGCCAAGTCGGGGTTCCCTTTAGCCACGAGCAGTACTTC. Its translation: CASSQVGVPFSHEQYF.

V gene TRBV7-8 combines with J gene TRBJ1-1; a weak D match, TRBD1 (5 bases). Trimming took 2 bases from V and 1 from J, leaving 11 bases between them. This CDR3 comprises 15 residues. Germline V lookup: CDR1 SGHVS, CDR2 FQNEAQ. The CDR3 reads CASSLLGRANTEAFF. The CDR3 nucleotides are TGTGCCAGCAGCTTATTAGGCAGGGCGAACACTGAAGCTTTCTTT.

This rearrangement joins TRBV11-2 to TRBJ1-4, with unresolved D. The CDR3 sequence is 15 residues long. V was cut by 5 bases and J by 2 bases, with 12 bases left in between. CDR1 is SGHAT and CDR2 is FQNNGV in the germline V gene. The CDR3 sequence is CASSRAGLTNEKLFF. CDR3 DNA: TGTGCCAGCAGCCGTGCGGGGTTGACTAATGAAAAACTGTTTTTT.

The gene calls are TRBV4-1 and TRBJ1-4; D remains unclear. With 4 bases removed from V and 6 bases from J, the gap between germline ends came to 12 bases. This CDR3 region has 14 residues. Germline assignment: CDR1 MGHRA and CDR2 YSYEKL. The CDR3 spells CASSPLERDEKLFF. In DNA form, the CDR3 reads TGCGCCAGCAGCCCTCTGGAGAGGGATGAAAAACTGTTTTTT.